This is a list of T cell receptor beta chains from one sample in a study of T-cell memory formation after mild COVID-19. TCRdb analysed the 5' RACE reads with MiXCR anew, one entry per CDR3 protein. The sample holds tens of thousands of distinct CDR3 sequences, about 13% seen once. The material sequenced was PBMCs or a T cell subset sorted from them (not recorded which). The receptors were sampled from an adult woman who had mild COVID-19 (a few samples of this study predate the infection). Cell type and time point are not known. CDR3s include the opening cysteine and the closing phenylalanine or tryptophan. D genes are given only for firm matches. Only part of the rows carry a size: once, few, many, or a class if the clone is expanded.

v_call,d_call,j_call,clone_size,cdr3_aa,cdr3_nt
TRBV30,NA,TRBJ1-3,few,CAWTMHRSGNTIYF,TGTGCCTGGACCATGCACCGGTCTGGAAACACCATATATTTT
TRBV5-5,NA,TRBJ1-1,many,CASRSEGRVHTEAFF,TGTGCCAGCAGATCGGAGGGCAGGGTGCACACTGAAGCTTTCTTT
TRBV7-9,NA,TRBJ2-7,NA,CASSSSTLASFYEQYF,TGTGCCAGCAGCTCCTCAACCCTGGCCAGTTTTTACGAGCAGTACTTC
TRBV13,NA,TRBJ1-1,few,CASSSRGSEAFF,TGTGCCAGCAGCTCGAGGGGCTCTGAAGCTTTCTTT
TRBV4-1,NA,TRBJ2-7,many,CASSQGLRLDYEQYF,TGCGCCAGCAGCCAAGGATTGAGGCTAGATTACGAGCAGTACTTC
TRBV7-6,TRBD2,TRBJ2-7,few,CASSLAAGGDSYEQYF,TGTGCCAGCAGCTTAGCGGCGGGAGGGGACTCCTACGAGCAGTACTTC
TRBV27,TRBD2,TRBJ2-5,NA,CASSSILAVQETQYF,TGTGCCAGCAGTAGCATACTAGCGGTGCAAGAGACCCAGTACTTC
TRBV14,NA,TRBJ2-7,few,CASSRDLTPYEQYF,TGTGCCAGCAGCCGGGACTTAACCCCCTACGAGCAGTACTTC
TRBV7-9,NA,TRBJ1-4,NA,CASSQKGEEVEKLFF,TGTGCCAGCAGCCAGAAGGGGGAGGAGGTTGAAAAACTGTTTTTT
TRBV5-1,NA,TRBJ1-1,few,CASSSRVAFTEAFF,TGCGCCAGCAGCTCGAGGGTGGCCTTCACTGAAGCTTTCTTT
TRBV7-9,NA,TRBJ1-1,NA,CASSLGAVSEAFF,TGTGCCAGCAGCTTAGGGGCAGTTAGTGAAGCTTTCTTT
TRBV7-9,NA,TRBJ2-7,NA,CASSRLDSSYEQYF,TGTGCCAGCAGCAGATTGGACAGCTCCTACGAGCAGTACTTC
TRBV7-9,TRBD1,TRBJ2-7,many,CASMGQSSYEQYF,TGTGCCAGCATGGGACAGAGCTCCTACGAGCAGTACTTC
TRBV4-1,NA,TRBJ2-4,NA,CASSSGQKNIQYF,TGCGCCAGCAGCAGCGGACAGAAAAACATTCAGTACTTC
TRBV7-9,NA,TRBJ2-7,few,CASSPGAAEQYF,TGTGCCAGCAGTCCAGGGGCTGCCGAGCAGTACTTC
TRBV12-3/TRBV12-4,NA,TRBJ2-7,NA,CASSFHLTYEQYF,TGTGCCAGCAGTTTTCACTTGACCTACGAGCAGTACTTC
TRBV29-1,NA,TRBJ1-2,NA,CSVDSEGLLGYGYTF,TGCAGCGTTGATTCTGAGGGGCTCCTTGGCTATGGCTACACCTTC
TRBV5-1,TRBD1,TRBJ2-3,few,CASSTGQGEDDTQYF,TGCGCCAGCAGCACCGGACAGGGTGAGGACGATACGCAGTATTTT
TRBV7-6,NA,TRBJ2-3,NA,CASSAVTDTQYF,TGTGCCAGCAGCGCAGTCACAGATACGCAGTATTTT
TRBV20-1,NA,TRBJ2-1,few,CSARDWGSGYNEQFF,TGCAGTGCTAGAGATTGGGGTAGCGGCTACAATGAGCAGTTCTTC
TRBV20-1,NA,TRBJ1-1,few,CSFGGDANTEAFF,TGCAGTTTCGGGGGGGATGCGAACACTGAAGCTTTCTTT
TRBV2,NA,TRBJ2-7,NA,CASQLGGSTGTYEQYF,TGTGCCAGCCAGCTTGGTGGATCGACAGGAACCTACGAGCAGTACTTC
TRBV6-1,NA,TRBJ2-3,few,CASSEGAAGADTQYF,TGTGCCAGCAGTGAAGGGGCAGCGGGCGCAGATACGCAGTATTTT
TRBV29-1,TRBD2,TRBJ2-7,few,CSVEVDPSGSPEQYF,TGCAGCGTTGAAGTTGATCCTAGCGGGAGCCCCGAGCAGTACTTC
TRBV3-1,NA,TRBJ1-2,NA,CASSQDHGVTYGYTF,TGTGCCAGCAGCCAAGATCACGGCGTTACCTATGGCTACACCTTC
TRBV6-5,TRBD2,TRBJ2-1,many,CASSYSSPGGNEQFF,TGTGCCAGCAGTTACTCGAGCCCGGGGGGGAATGAGCAGTTCTTC
TRBV7-9,TRBD1,TRBJ2-4,NA,CASSSGQGIKNIQYF,TGTGCCAGCAGCTCGGGACAGGGGATTAAAAACATTCAGTACTTC
TRBV25-1,NA,TRBJ1-3,few,CASSEFGGNTIYF,TGTGCCAGCAGTGAATTTGGGGGAAACACCATATATTTT
TRBV15,NA,TRBJ1-1,few,CATSNPAEGNTEAFF,TGTGCCACCAGCAACCCCGCGGAGGGGAACACTGAAGCTTTCTTT
TRBV5-1,NA,TRBJ2-5,few,CASSSAGEGGETQYF,TGCGCCAGCAGCTCGGCCGGCGAGGGTGGGGAGACCCAGTACTTC
TRBV5-4,TRBD1,TRBJ2-1,few,CASSERRDRAYNEQFF,TGTGCCAGCAGCGAAAGACGGGACAGGGCCTACAATGAGCAGTTCTTC
TRBV7-9,NA,TRBJ2-5,many,CASSYLRDWETQYF,TGTGCCAGCAGCTATCTACGGGACTGGGAGACCCAGTACTTC
TRBV4-3,NA,TRBJ2-2,NA,CASSQRASSTTGELFF,TGCGCCAGCAGCCAAAGAGCTAGCTCGACGACCGGGGAGCTGTTTTTT